This T cell receptor (beta chain) was obtained from a study of regulatory T cells in long-lasting Graves disease. Study in general: Less than 3 months of antithyroid drugs had been taken by newly diagnosed Graves' patients.

The study's findings and limits: When disease was persistent, TRBV28, TRBJ1-2 and TRBJ2-5 were the favored segments. Owing to a sample size that was small, accuracy may have been reduced.

Time point denoted: newly diagnosed GD, antithyroid drugs for less than 3 months. There was RNA extracted from PBMCs, and the TCR library was made from it. The CDR3 length is 16 residues. With V trimmed by 4 bases and J by 1 base, 4 bases remained unmatched. Germline CDR1 SGHTA, CDR2 FQGNSA. About this clonotype itself: Its antigen remains unidentified.

Arm-PCR of CDR3 regions with iRepertoire HTBI primers generated TCR beta libraries. TCRdb itself ran the multiplex PCR reads through MiXCR, one entry per CDR3 protein. The sample includes 300,000 to 450,000 distinct CDR3 sequences, around 15% of them seen just once. The rearrangement joins TRBV7-2 to TRBJ2-3; 11 bases fit TRBD2. The clonotype was recovered from a female donor with Graves disease. The sample here was peripheral blood mononuclear cells (PBMCs), taken at new diagnosis, from a patient treated with antithyroid drugs. The CDR3 nucleotides read TGTGCCAGCAGCTGGCTAGCGGGGGGACGCACAGATACGCAGTATTTT. Residues: CASSWLAGGRTDTQYF.